This entry lists 17 T cell receptor beta chains sequenced from one sample in a study of cytomegalovirus exposure and HLA in healthy donors. Using immunoSEQ multiplex PCR, the repertoire was profiled, and TCRdb retains in-frame clones only, with some absent. The sample shows 150,000 to 200,000 clones, roughly 86% of them seen only once. Specimen: PBMCs. All receptors derive from a woman aged 18-35 years in good health and CMV-seropositive.

This rearrangement joins TRBV18 to TRBJ1-2; D possibly corresponds to TRBD1 (6 bases). The ends were cut back, 8 bases at V and 0 bases at J, with 10 bases in the middle. Germline CDR1 KGHSH, CDR2 LQKENI. This CDR3 region has 13 residues. Here the CDR3 reads CASLQGTNYGYTF. CDR3 nucleotides: TGTGCCAGCCTTCAGGGGACTAACTATGGCTACACCTTC.

This chain connects TRBV6-5 to TRBJ2-6; D is undetermined. Trimming removed 4 bases from V and 5 bases from J, with 12 bases in between. This CDR3 spans 15 amino acids. Germline values: CDR1 MNHEY, CDR2 SVGAGI. The CDR3 nucleotides are TGTGCCAGCAGTTTCACGGGTCTCTGGGCCAACGTCCTGACTTTC. Encoded protein: CASSFTGLWANVLTF.

The rearrangement links TRBV21-1 to TRBJ2-7; TRBD1 was called by the table and not checked on the DNA. TRBV21-1 counts as a pseudogene. This CDR3 spans 18 amino acids. In DNA, the CDR3 is TGTGCCAGCACCCCCGGGGCCCAGGGGAACCCACACTCCTACGAGCAGTACTTC. Its protein product is CASTPGAQGNPHSYEQYF.

The chain uses TRBV11-3 and TRBJ1-5; D uncertain. V was pared by 0 bases and J by 6 bases, with 24 bases between. Germline V gene lookup returns CDR1 SGHNT and CDR2 YENEEA. The CDR3 totals 19 residues. This chain's CDR3 is CASSLDLCGVGKGLQPQHF. CDR3 coding DNA: TGTGCCAGCAGCTTAGATCTCTGCGGTGTGGGGAAAGGACTTCAGCCCCAGCATTTT.

The rearrangement joins TRBV11-3 to TRBJ2-3, with a possible D match to TRBD2 (5 bases). The V and J ends lost 2 bases and 6 bases respectively, with 6 bases between them. Germline CDR1 and CDR2: SGHNT and YENEEA. The CDR3 runs to 12 residues. CDR3 in DNA: TGTGCCAGCAGCTTAAGGGAGGATACGCAGTATTTT. This codes for CASSLREDTQYF.

V gene TRBV2 combines with J gene TRBJ2-1, with 12 positions matching TRBD2. This CDR3 has 14 amino acids. Trimming removed 5 bases from V and 9 bases from J; junction bases left unmatched: 5. Germline CDR1 and CDR2: SNHLY and FYNNEI. The CDR3: CASSPGLAGSEQFF. The CDR3 DNA sequence: TGTGCCAGCAGTCCTGGACTAGCGGGGTCTGAGCAGTTCTTC. Supplemented by reference TRBV2 and TRBJ2-1, the full variable domain reads EPEVTQTPSHQVTQMGQEVILRCVPISNHLYFYWYRQILGQKVEFLVSFYNNEISEKSEIFDDQFSVERPDGSNFTLKIRSTKLEDSAMYFCASSPGLAGSEQFFGPGTRLTVL.

The V gene is TRBV2, the J gene TRBJ2-7; the D gene is possibly TRBD2 (5 bases). Between the trimmed V and J ends, which lost 3 bases and 3 bases, there was a span of 6 bases. The CDR3 is 12 amino acids. Germline V gene data show CDR1 as SNHLY and CDR2 as FYNNEI. CDR3 sequence reads: CASSDRGYEQYF. Written as DNA, the CDR3 is TGTGCCAGCAGTGACCGGGGCTACGAGCAGTACTTC.

The chain employs TRBV4-2 and TRBJ2-3, with 11 nucleotides matching TRBD2. Unmatched junction bases numbered 3, after V lost 7 bases and J lost 0 bases. From germline, CDR1 is LGHNA and CDR2 YNFKEQ. The CDR3 runs to 15 residues. In DNA form, the CDR3 reads TGTGCCAGCACTAGCGGGAGGCGTAGCACAGATACGCAGTATTTT. Protein product: CASTSGRRSTDTQYF.

The chain recombines TRBV5-1 with TRBJ2-2; no clear D. The CDR3 length is 14 residues. Per germline, CDR1 SGHRS and CDR2 YFSETQ. The V and J ends lost 0 bases and 4 bases respectively, with 7 bases between them. The CDR3 sequence: CASSLGAATGELFF. The DNA of the CDR3 is TGCGCCAGCAGCTTGGGGGCAGCCACCGGGGAGCTGTTTTTT.

V usage is TRBV27 and J usage is TRBJ1-2; TRBD1 matches 7 bases. The germline V gene encodes CDR1 MNHEY and CDR2 SMNVEV (reference sequence). The V and J ends lost 1 base and 4 bases, in that order; junction bases with no gene match: 9. The CDR3 loop spans 16 amino acids. The CDR3: CASSLFLQGNFYGYTF. CDR3 DNA: TGTGCCAGCAGTTTATTTCTACAGGGGAACTTCTATGGCTACACCTTC.

The V and J genes are TRBV6-4 and TRBJ2-6; D not resolved. Germline V gene sequence: CDR1 MRHNA, CDR2 SNTAGT. V lost 0 bases to trimming and J lost 2 bases, with 5 bases between them. There are 15 residues in the CDR3. CDR3 nucleotide sequence: TGTGCCAGCAGTGACTCGGGCGCTGGGGCCAACGTCCTGACTTTC. It yields the protein CASSDSGAGANVLTF.

This rearrangement joins TRBV2 to TRBJ2-7; possible D gene TRBD2, 7 bases. Germline CDR1 SNHLY, CDR2 FYNNEI. The CDR3 sequence is 14 residues long. V was clipped by 4 bases and J by 5 bases, with 15 bases between them. DNA for the CDR3: TGTGCCAGCAGTGGGGTTGGAGGGGGGGACGAGCAGTACTTC. Protein: CASSGVGGGDEQYF. The whole variable domain, remainder taken from reference TRBV2 and TRBJ2-7, is EPEVTQTPSHQVTQMGQEVILRCVPISNHLYFYWYRQILGQKVEFLVSFYNNEISEKSEIFDDQFSVERPDGSNFTLKIRSTKLEDSAMYFCASSGVGGGDEQYFGPGTRLTVT.

This CDR3 reads CASSLAALAGAGANVLTF. In DNA, the CDR3 is TGTGCCAGCAGCTTAGCGGCCCTAGCGGGAGCTGGGGCCAACGTCCTGACTTTC. The rearrangement uses TRBV7-2 and TRBJ2-6, with 10 bases that match TRBD2. Germline lookup yields CDR1 SGHTA and CDR2 FQGNSA. The length of the CDR3 is 18 residues. The J segment lost 2 bases and the V segment lost 0 bases, leaving 4 bases of the junction unmatched.

Comment on this clone: Sequence at one end of the junction differs from germline and may be a read error. The chain joins TRBV7-7 to TRBJ2-1, with TRBD1 as a possible D gene (6 bases). Germline CDR1 SSHAT, CDR2 FNYEAQ (reference sequence). The CDR3 runs to 13 residues. DNA of the CDR3: TGTGCTAGCAGCCAGGGGCAACGCAATGAGCAGTTCTTC. It encodes CASSQGQRNEQFF.

The chain links TRBV6-1 to TRBJ2-5; a weak D match, TRBD2 (5 bases). CDR1 MNHNS and CDR2 SASEGT come from the germline V gene. The CDR3 extends over 15 amino acids. Trimming pared 4 bases from V and 1 base from J, leaving 13 bases between. CDR3 residues: CASSVLGGSQETQYF. The DNA for the CDR3 is TGTGCCAGCAGTGTACTAGGTGGTTCCCAAGAGACCCAGTACTTC.

V gene TRBV6-5 combines with J gene TRBJ1-2, with 9 bases fitting TRBD1. The junction had 1 base not matched to a gene; V was cut back by 0 bases and J by 5 bases. The CDR3 consists of 14 residues. CDR1 is MNHEY, CDR2 SVGAGI, per germline. The CDR3 loop is CASSYSDRGYGYTF. The CDR3 DNA sequence: TGTGCCAGCAGTTACTCCGACAGGGGGTATGGCTACACCTTC.

This clone showed up just once. The rearrangement links TRBV30 to TRBJ2-5; a possible D gene is TRBD1 (5 bases). V was cut by 3 bases and J by 5 bases, with 10 bases left in between. There are 12 residues in the CDR3. The germline V gene encodes CDR1 GTSNPN and CDR2 SVGIG (reference sequence). The CDR3 loop is CAWRSGKETQYF. In DNA form, the CDR3 reads TGTGCCTGGAGGTCAGGGAAGGAGACCCAGTACTTC.